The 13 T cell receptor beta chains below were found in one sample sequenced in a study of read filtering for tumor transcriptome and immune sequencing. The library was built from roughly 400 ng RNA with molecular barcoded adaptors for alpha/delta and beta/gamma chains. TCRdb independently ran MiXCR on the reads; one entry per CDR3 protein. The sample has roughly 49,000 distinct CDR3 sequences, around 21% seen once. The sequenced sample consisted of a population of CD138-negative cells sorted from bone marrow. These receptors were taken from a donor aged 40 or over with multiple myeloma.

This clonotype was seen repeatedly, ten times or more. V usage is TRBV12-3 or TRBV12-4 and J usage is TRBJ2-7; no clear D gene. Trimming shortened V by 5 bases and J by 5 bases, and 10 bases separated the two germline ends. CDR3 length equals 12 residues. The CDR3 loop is CASSPFIHEQYF. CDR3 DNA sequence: TGTGCCAGCAGTCCCTTCATCCACGAGCAGTACTTC.

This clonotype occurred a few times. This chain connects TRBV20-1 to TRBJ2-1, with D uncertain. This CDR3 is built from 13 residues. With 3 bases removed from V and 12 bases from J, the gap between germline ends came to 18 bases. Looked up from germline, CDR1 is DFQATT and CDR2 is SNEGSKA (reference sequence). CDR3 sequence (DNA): TGCAGTGCTAGTCGTAGGTTAGGGCAAGGGCAGTTCTTC. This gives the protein CSASRRLGQGQFF.

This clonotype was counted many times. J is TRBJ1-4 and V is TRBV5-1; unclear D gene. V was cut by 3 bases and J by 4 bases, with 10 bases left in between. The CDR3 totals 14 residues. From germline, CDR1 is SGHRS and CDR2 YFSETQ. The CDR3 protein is CASSSGSFNEKLFF. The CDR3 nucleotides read TGCGCCAGCAGCTCGGGAAGTTTTAATGAAAAACTGTTTTTT.

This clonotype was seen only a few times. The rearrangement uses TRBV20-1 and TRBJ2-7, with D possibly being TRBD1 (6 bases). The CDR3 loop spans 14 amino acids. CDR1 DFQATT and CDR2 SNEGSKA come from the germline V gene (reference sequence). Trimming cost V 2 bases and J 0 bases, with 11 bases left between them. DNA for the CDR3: TGCAGTGCTAGAACAGGGTCAAGCTCCTACGAGCAGTACTTC. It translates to CSARTGSSSYEQYF.

The CDR3 here is CASSKPIAGENEQFF. CDR3 nucleotides: TGTGCCAGCAGTAAGCCGATAGCGGGAGAGAATGAGCAGTTCTTC. The chain recombines TRBV6-5 with TRBJ2-1; 9 bases are a match to TRBD2. Germline values: CDR1 MNHEY, CDR2 SVGAGI. The CDR3 is 15 residues long. With V trimmed by 5 bases and J by 7 bases, 9 bases remained unmatched.

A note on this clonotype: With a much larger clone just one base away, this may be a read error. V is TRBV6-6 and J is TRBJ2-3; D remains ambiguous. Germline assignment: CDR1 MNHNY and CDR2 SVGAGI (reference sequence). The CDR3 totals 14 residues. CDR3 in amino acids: CDSSYIVRTDTQYF. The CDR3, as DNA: TGTGACAGCAGTTACATAGTGCGTACAGATACGCAGTATTTT.

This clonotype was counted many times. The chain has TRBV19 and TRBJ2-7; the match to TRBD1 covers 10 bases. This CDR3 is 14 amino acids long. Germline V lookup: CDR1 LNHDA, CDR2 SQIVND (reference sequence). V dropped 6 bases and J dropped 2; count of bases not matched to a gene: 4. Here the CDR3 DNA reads TGTGCCAGTAGGGAGGACAGGGGGACCTACGAGCAGTACTTC. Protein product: CASREDRGTYEQYF.

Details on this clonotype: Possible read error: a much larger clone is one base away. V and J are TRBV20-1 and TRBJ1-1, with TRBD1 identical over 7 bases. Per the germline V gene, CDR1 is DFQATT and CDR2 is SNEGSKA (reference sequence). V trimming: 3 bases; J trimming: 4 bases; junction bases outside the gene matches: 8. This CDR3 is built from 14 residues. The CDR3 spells CSASPGQSSTEAFF. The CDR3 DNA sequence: TGCAGTGCTAGCCCGGGACAGAGTAGCACTGAAGCTTTCTTT.

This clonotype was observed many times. The CDR3 loop is CASSQDRAESSGANVLTF. The CDR3 DNA reads as TGCGCCAGCAGCCAAGATAGGGCTGAGAGCTCTGGGGCCAACGTCCTGACTTTC. The chain is built from TRBV4-1 and TRBJ2-6; unclear D gene. The CDR3 is 18 residues long. Trimming pared 0 bases from V and 0 bases from J, leaving 12 bases between. Germline loops: CDR1 MGHRA, CDR2 YSYEKL.

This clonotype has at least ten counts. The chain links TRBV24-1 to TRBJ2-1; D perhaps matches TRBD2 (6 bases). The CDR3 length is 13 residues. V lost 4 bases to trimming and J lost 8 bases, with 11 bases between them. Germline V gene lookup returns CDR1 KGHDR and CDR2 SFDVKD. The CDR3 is CATSESGGYEQFF. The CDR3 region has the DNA TGTGCCACCAGTGAATCTGGGGGGTATGAGCAGTTCTTC.

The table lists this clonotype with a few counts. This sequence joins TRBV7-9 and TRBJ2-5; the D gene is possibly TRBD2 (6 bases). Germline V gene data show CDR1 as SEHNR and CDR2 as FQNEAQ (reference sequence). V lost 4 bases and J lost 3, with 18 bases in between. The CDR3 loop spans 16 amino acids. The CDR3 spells CASSSRPGLTKETQYF. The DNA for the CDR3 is TGTGCCAGCAGCTCCAGACCGGGACTTACAAAAGAGACCCAGTACTTC.

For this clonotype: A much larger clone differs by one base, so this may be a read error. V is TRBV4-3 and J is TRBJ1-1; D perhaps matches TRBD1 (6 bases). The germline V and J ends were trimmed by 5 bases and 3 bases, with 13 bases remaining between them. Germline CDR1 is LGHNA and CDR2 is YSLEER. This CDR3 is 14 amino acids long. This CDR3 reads CASSGGHKYTEAFF. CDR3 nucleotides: TGCGCCAGCAGCGGGGGACACAAGTACACTGAAGCTTTCTTT.

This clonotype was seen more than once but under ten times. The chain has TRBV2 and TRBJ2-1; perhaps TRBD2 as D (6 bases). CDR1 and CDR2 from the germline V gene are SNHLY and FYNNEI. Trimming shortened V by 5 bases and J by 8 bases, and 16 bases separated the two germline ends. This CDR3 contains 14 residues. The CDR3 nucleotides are TGTGCCAGCAGTACAAGAGCGGGCGCCTATGAGCAGTTCTTC. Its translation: CASSTRAGAYEQFF. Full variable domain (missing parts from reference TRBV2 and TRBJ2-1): EPEVTQTPSHQVTQMGQEVILRCVPISNHLYFYWYRQILGQKVEFLVSFYNNEISEKSEIFDDQFSVERPDGSNFTLKIRSTKLEDSAMYFCASSTRAGAYEQFFGPGTRLTVL.